The TCR beta chain under discussion was sequenced for a study of beta chain features in type 1 diabetes. Regarding the study as a whole: The analysis here could not establish whether HLA type shapes TCRB rearrangement.

The germline V gene encodes CDR1 MNHEY and CDR2 SVGAGI. This CDR3 contains 16 residues. The V gene lost 2 bases and the J gene lost 0 bases, with 11 bases spanning the gap. In regard to this clone: As yet, its antigen is unknown.

Expressed TCRB transcripts were sequenced, since all the RNA that had been isolated was reverse transcribed. The average output of naive, central memory and regulatory T cell samples was millions of reads. The assay was immunoSEQ multiplex PCR, and TCRdb's table has in-frame clones only and misses some. Of about 370,000 clones in the sample, about 14% were seen once. Per donor, one heparinised blood draw averaged roughly 110 mL. Sorting with CD45RO/CCR7/CD25/CD127/CD95/CD27 yielded naive, central memory, regulatory and stem-like memory CD4+ cells. The specimen sequenced was naive CD4+ T cells from blood. The source of this sequence is a woman under 30 in good health. This chain connects TRBV6-5 to TRBJ1-5; D possibly corresponds to TRBD1 (5 bases). This CDR3 is CASSYRAGNSNQPQHF. CDR3 DNA sequence: TGTGCCAGCAGTTACAGGGCAGGGAATAGCAATCAGCCCCAGCATTTT.